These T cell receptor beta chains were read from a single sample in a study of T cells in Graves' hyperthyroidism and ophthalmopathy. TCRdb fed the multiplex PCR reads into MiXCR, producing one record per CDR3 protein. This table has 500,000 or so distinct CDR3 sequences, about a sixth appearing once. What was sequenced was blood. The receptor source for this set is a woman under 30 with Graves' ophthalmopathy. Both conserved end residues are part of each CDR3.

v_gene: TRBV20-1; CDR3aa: CSARFGGSNQPQHF
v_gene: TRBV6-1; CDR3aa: CASSEPRTVIYEKLFF
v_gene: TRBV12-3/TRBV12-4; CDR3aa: CASRKTGGDSPLHF
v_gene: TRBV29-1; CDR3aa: CSVEGSGAFF
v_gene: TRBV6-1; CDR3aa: CASSPGDSWDTQYF
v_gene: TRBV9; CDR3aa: CASSVVNLGGILDQPQHF
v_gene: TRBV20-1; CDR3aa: CSAQEGQGTTNEKLFF
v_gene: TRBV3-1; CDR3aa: CASSTSLYTDTQYF
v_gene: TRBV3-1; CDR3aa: CASSQVTGGYNYGYTF
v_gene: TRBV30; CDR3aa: CAWSDMSTEAFF
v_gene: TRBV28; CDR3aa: CASSLMGTGGYEQYF
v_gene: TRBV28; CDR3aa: CASSLSGTSGRPGDTQYF
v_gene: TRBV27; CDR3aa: CASSQGNEETQYF
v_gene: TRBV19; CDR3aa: CASQDRLYSNQPQHF
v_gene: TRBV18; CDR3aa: CASSPSASYGYTF
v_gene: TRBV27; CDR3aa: CASSLIAVPGAREKLFF
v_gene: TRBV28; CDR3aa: CASSFRVTTENTEAFF
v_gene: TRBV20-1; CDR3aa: CSALPLGAPVTDTQYF
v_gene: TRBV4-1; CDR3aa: CASSQDLKARDINYGYTF
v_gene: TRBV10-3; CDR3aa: CAISEGAGGKNIQYF
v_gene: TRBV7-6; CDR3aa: CASSLAGSGTGSGTQYF
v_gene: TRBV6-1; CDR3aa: CASSSGELRIEQYF
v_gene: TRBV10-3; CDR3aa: CAISESHLPNEQFF
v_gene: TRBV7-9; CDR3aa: CASSLVLGDYNPQETQYF
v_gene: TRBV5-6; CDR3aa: CASSSGPTGTSPLHF
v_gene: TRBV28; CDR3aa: CASSFSQGGNQPQHF
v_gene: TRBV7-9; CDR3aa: CASSEGEGPANEKLFF
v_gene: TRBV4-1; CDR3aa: CASSQAHGTKGAFSQPQHF
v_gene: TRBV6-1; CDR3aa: CASSDPGAITEAFF
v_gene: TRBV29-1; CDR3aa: CSAKDSVGKLFF
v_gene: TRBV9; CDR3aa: CASSAPGVAGRVATEAFF
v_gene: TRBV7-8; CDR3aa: CASSLAPSNTYEQYF
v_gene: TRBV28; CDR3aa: CASSTSGSEQYF
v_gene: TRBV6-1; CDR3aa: CASSLPLTGSRGHYGYTF
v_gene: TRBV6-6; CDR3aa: CASSYQGPYGYTF
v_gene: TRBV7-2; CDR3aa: CASSLVAVETQYF
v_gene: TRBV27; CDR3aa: CASSLTVMNTEAFF
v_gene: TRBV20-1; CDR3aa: CSARGDRVNQPQHF
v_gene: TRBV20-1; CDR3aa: CSAMAGQTTNTEAFF
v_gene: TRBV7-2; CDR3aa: CASSLSGFGYGYTF
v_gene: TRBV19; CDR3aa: CASSINGKNQETQYF
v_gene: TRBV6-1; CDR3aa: CASSPEGLGYSYGYTF
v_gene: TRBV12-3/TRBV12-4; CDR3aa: CASSLGAQGSQPQHF
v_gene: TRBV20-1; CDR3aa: CSAQGRFSYNEQFF
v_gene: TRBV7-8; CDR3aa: CASSMTGGNTEAFF